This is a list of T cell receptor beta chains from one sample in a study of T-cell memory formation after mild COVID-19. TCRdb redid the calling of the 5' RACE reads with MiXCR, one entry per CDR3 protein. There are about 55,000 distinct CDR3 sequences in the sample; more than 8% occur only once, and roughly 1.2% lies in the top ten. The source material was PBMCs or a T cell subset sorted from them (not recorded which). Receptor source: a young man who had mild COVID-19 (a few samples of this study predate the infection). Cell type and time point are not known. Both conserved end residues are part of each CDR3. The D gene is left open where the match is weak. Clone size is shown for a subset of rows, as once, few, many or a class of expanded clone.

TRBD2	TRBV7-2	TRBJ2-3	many	CASSRGLAQLTDTQYF	TGTGCCAGCAGCAGGGGACTAGCGCAGTTAACAGATACGCAGTATTTT
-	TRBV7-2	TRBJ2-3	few	CASSLRRFPDTQYF	TGTGCCAGCAGCTTAAGGAGGTTCCCAGATACGCAGTATTTT
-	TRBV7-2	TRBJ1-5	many	CASSQMGRVTQPQHF	TGTGCCAGCAGCCAAATGGGCCGGGTTACTCAGCCCCAGCATTTT
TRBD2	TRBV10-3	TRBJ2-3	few	CAISAAGEVRTDTQYF	TGTGCCATCAGCGCAGCGGGAGAAGTGCGCACAGATACGCAGTATTTT
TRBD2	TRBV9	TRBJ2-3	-	CASTLGTSGGLDTQYF	TGTGCCAGCACATTGGGGACTAGCGGGGGCCTGGATACGCAGTATTTT
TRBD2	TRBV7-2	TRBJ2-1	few	CASSLPSGGAFGEQFF	TGTGCCAGCAGCTTACCTAGCGGGGGGGCCTTCGGTGAGCAGTTCTTC
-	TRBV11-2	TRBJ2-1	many	CASSPRGDSSYNEQFF	TGTGCCAGCAGCCCGCGGGGGGACAGCTCCTACAATGAGCAGTTCTTC
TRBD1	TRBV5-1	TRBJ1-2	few	CASSPWGQDNYGYTF	TGCGCCAGCAGCCCGTGGGGACAGGACAACTATGGCTACACCTTC
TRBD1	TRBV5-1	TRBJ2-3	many	CASSSSTGTGGTDTQYF	TGCGCCAGCAGCTCCTCGACCGGGACAGGGGGTACAGATACGCAGTATTTT
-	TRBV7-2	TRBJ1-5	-	CASSLDDIQPQHF	TGTGCCAGCAGCTTAGACGATATCCAACCCCAGCATTTT
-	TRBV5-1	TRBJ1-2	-	CASSDLANYGYTF	TGCGCCAGCAGTGACTTAGCTAACTATGGCTACACCTTC
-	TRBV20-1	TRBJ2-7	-	CSARDWRGTGYEQYF	TGCAGTGCTAGAGATTGGAGAGGGACGGGCTACGAGCAGTACTTC
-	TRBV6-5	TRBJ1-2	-	CASRDRGLGGYTF	TGTGCCAGCAGAGACCGGGGCCTGGGTGGCTACACCTTC
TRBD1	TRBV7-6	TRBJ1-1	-	CASSPGGTEAFF	TGTGCCAGCAGCCCAGGGGGCACTGAAGCTTTCTTT
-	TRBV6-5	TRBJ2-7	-	CASSYGAAFTSYEQYF	TGTGCCAGCAGTTACGGAGCCGCGTTTACCTCATACGAGCAGTACTTC
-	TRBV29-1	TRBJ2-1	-	CSAGRAHEQFF	TGCAGCGCCGGCAGGGCCCATGAGCAGTTCTTC
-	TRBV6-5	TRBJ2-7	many	CASRGPYPYEQYF	TGTGCCAGCCGGGGGCCATACCCATACGAGCAGTACTTC
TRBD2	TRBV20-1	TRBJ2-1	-	CSASGLAGSYNEQFF	TGCAGTGCTAGCGGGCTAGCGGGGTCCTACAATGAGCAGTTCTTC
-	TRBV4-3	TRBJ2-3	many	CASSQDRAGYTQYF	TGCGCCAGCAGCCAAGATCGGGCGGGTTATACGCAGTATTTT
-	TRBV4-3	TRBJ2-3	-	CASSHTLQGADTQYF	TGCGCCAGCAGCCACACTCTTCAGGGCGCAGATACGCAGTATTTT
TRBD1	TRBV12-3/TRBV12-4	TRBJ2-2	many	CASSLSQGAGTGELFF	TGTGCCAGCAGCCTCTCCCAGGGGGCGGGCACCGGGGAGCTGTTTTTT
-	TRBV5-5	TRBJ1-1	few	CASSAQMNTEAFF	TGTGCCAGCAGCGCACAGATGAACACTGAAGCTTTCTTT
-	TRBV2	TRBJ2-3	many	CASSESGSGWSF	TGTGCCAGCAGTGAATCGGGGAGCGGATGGTCTTTT
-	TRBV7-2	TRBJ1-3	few	CASSFGRYSGNTIYF	TGTGCCAGCAGCTTTGGACGGTACTCTGGAAACACCATATATTTT
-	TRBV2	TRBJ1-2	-	CASSEAGVYGYTF	TGTGCCAGCAGTGAAGCCGGCGTCTATGGCTACACCTTC
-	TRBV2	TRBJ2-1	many	CASSETPSRGFF	TGTGCCAGCAGTGAAACGCCTTCACGAGGGTTCTTC
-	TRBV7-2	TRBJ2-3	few	CASSLVRRQADTQYF	TGTGCCAGCAGCTTAGTCCGACGGCAGGCAGATACGCAGTATTTT
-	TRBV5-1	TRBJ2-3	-	CASSTGITDTQYF	TGCGCCAGCAGCACCGGGATCACAGATACGCAGTATTTT
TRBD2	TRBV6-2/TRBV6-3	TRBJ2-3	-	CASSYETSVWTDTQYF	TGTGCCAGCAGTTACGAGACTAGCGTGTGGACAGATACGCAGTATTTT
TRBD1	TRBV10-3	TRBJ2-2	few	CAISESYPGQGASGELFF	TGTGCCATCAGTGAGTCCTACCCAGGACAGGGGGCCTCCGGGGAGCTGTTTTTT
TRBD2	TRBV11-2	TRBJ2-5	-	CASSLDRLAGGLRETQYF	TGTGCCAGCAGCTTAGATCGTTTAGCGGGGGGGCTCCGGGAGACCCAGTACTTC
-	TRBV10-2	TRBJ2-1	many	CASSDVVGGRNEQFF	TGCGCCAGCAGTGATGTAGTGGGGGGGCGCAATGAGCAGTTCTTC
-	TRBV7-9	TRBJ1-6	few	CASSLQGSPLHF	TGTGCCAGCAGCTTACAGGGCTCACCCCTCCACTTT
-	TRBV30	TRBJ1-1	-	CAWSGGLHMNTEAFF	TGTGCCTGGAGTGGGGGACTCCACATGAACACTGAAGCTTTCTTT
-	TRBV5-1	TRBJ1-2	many	CASRPLDSYGYTF	TGCGCCAGCAGGCCTCTGGACAGCTATGGCTACACCTTC
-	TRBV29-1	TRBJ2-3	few	CSGDQGRGTDTQYF	TGCAGCGGCGACCAGGGTAGGGGAACAGATACGCAGTATTTT
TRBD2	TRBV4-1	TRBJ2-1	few	CASSQTTAGGGEQFF	TGCGCCAGCAGCCAAACTACAGCCGGCGGGGGTGAGCAGTTCTTC
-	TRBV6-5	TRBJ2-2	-	CASSRGPSGQSGELFF	TGTGCCAGCAGCCGCGGTCCCAGCGGGCAGTCCGGGGAGCTGTTTTTT
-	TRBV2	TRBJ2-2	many	CASRGDTGELFF	TGTGCCAGCAGGGGGGACACCGGGGAGCTGTTTTTT
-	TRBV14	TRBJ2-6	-	CASSQDLTRMNSGANVLTF	TGTGCCAGCAGCCAAGATCTCACCCGTATGAACTCTGGGGCCAACGTCCTGACTTTC
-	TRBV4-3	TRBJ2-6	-	CASSQDSGVWGRARPGANVLTF	TGCGCCAGCAGCCAAGATAGTGGAGTTTGGGGCAGGGCTAGACCTGGGGCCAACGTCCTGACTTTC
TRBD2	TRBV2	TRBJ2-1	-	CASSGLAEDLEQFF	TGTGCCAGCAGTGGACTAGCGGAGGATCTTGAGCAGTTCTTC
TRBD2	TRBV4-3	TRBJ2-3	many	CASSQGTLAGGLDTQYF	TGCGCCAGCAGCCAAGGGACGCTAGCGGGGGGTCTAGATACGCAGTATTTT
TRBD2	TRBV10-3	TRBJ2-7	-	CAISEQAGGPYEQYF	TGTGCCATCAGTGAGCAAGCGGGGGGGCCATACGAGCAGTACTTC
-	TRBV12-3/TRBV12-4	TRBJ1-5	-	CASSLDSQKPQHF	TGTGCCAGCAGTCTAGACAGCCAAAAGCCCCAGCATTTT
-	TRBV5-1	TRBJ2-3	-	CASSLAVLSTDTQYF	TGCGCCAGCAGCTTGGCGGTGCTTAGCACAGATACGCAGTATTTT
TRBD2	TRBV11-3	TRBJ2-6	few	CASSSGGTGANVLTF	TGTGCCAGCAGCTCGGGGGGGACCGGGGCCAACGTCCTGACTTTC
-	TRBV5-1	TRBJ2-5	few	CASSSGVAEQETQYF	TGCGCCAGCAGCTCTGGGGTTGCAGAGCAAGAGACCCAGTACTTC
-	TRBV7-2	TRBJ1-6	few	CASSVRGSPDNSPLHF	TGTGCCAGCAGCGTCAGGGGTTCCCCTGATAATTCACCCCTCCACTTT
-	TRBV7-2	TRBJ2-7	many	CASSFGRHSYEQYF	TGTGCCAGCAGCTTTGGCAGGCACTCCTACGAGCAGTACTTC
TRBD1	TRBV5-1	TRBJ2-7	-	CASSLAKTGQTYEQYF	TGCGCCAGCAGCTTGGCCAAGACAGGGCAGACGTACGAGCAGTACTTC
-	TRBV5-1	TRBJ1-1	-	CASTVDGARTNTEAFF	TGCGCCAGCACCGTAGACGGAGCAAGGACGAACACTGAAGCTTTCTTT
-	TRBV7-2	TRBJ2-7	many	CASSLSSTYEQYF	TGTGCCAGCAGCTTAAGCTCCACCTACGAGCAGTACTTC
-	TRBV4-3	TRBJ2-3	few	CASSQEDGGSTDTQYF	TGCGCCAGCAGCCAAGAAGATGGAGGTAGCACAGATACGCAGTATTTT